These 29 T cell receptor beta chains were sequenced from one sample in a study of cytomegalovirus exposure and HLA in healthy donors. This PCR relied on a set of 60 Vbeta primers and 13 Jbeta primers. Repertoires were generated with immunoSEQ multiplex PCR, while TCRdb's copy carries only in-frame clones and drops some. In the table there are 90,000 or so clones, nearly 80% of which are singletons. Sequenced input: PBMCs. Receptors originate from a woman in her thirties or forties in good health and CMV-seronegative.

The chain uses TRBV5-4 and TRBJ1-2; no reliable D call. This CDR3 spans 12 amino acids. The V gene lost 1 base and the J gene lost 4 bases, with 5 bases spanning the gap. CDR1 is SGHNT, CDR2 YYREEE, per germline (reference sequence). CDR3 coding DNA: TGTGCCAGCAGCTTGCCCCGCTATGGCTACACCTTC. Protein product: CASSLPRYGYTF.

Written as DNA, the CDR3 is TGCGCCAGCAGCCAAACCGGGACTAGCGCACTCTCCTACGAGCAGTACTTC. Its translation: CASSQTGTSALSYEQYF. The V call is TRBV4-1, the J call TRBJ2-7; 10 nucleotides line up with TRBD2. This CDR3 is 17 amino acids long. Germline CDR1 reads MGHRA; CDR2 reads YSYEKL. Trimming at V came to 2 bases and at J to 0 bases, leaving 7 bases not matched to a gene.

The CDR3 DNA reads as TGTGCCAGCAGCCAAGTCCGCTGGACTAGCAGTCATGAGCAGTTCTTC. It translates to CASSQVRWTSSHEQFF. The rearrangement links TRBV14 to TRBJ2-1, with 8 bases lining up with TRBD2. The CDR3 totals 16 residues. After removal of 1 base from V and 8 bases from J, the junction contained 10 bases not matched to a gene. From germline, CDR1 is SGHDN and CDR2 FVKESK.

The V gene is TRBV7-2, the J gene TRBJ1-4; unclear D gene. The V gene's germline CDR1 is SGHTA and CDR2 FQGNSA. The CDR3 extends over 14 amino acids. V lost 3 bases, J lost 8 bases, and 13 bases lay in between. CDR3 residues: CASSLDGGNEKLFF. The CDR3 DNA sequence: TGTGCCAGCAGCTTGGATGGCGGTAACGAAAAACTGTTTTTT.

The genes are TRBV19 and TRBJ1-1, with 7 bases aligning to TRBD1. The CDR3 has 13 amino acids. Per germline, CDR1 LNHDA and CDR2 SQIVND (reference sequence). With V trimmed by 6 bases and J by 1 base, 2 bases remained unmatched. The DNA of the CDR3 is TGTGCCAGTAGGGACAGGAAGAACACTGAAGCTTTCTTT. Amino acid sequence: CASRDRKNTEAFF. The whole variable domain, filled in from reference TRBV19 and TRBJ1-1, reads DGGITQSPKYLFRKEGQNVTLSCEQNLNHDAMYWYRQDPGQGLRLIYYSQIVNDFQKGDIAEGYSVSREKKESFPLTVTSAQKNPTAFYLCASRDRKNTEAFFGQGTRLTVV.

The chain carries TRBV28 and TRBJ2-1; 7 positions agree with TRBD2. With 2 bases clipped from V and 4 bases from J, the junction kept 8 bases outside the gene matches. The CDR3 contains 16 residues. Germline CDR1 MDHEN, CDR2 SYDVKM. The CDR3 spells CASSLSFRGGYNEQFF. The CDR3 bases are TGTGCCAGCAGTTTAAGCTTCCGCGGGGGTTACAATGAGCAGTTCTTC. The full variable domain, completed using reference TRBV28 and TRBJ2-1, is DVKVTQSSRYLVKRTGEKVFLECVQDMDHENMFWYRQDPGLGLRLIYFSYDVKMKEKGDIPEGYSVSREKKERFSLILESASTNQTSMYLCASSLSFRGGYNEQFFGPGTRLTVL.

CDR3 nucleotides: TGCGCCACCCGCGCGGGAGAGGCAGATACGCAGTATTTT. Its protein is CATRAGEADTQYF. This chain links TRBV5-1 with TRBJ2-3, with 7 nucleotides matching TRBD2. V was pared by 9 bases and J by 4 bases, with 8 bases of the junction left unmatched. Germline V gene sequence: CDR1 SGHRS, CDR2 YFSETQ. CDR3 length: 13 amino acids.

This clone was seen only a few times. V gene TRBV2 combines with J gene TRBJ1-2, with 7 bases aligning to TRBD1. CDR3 length equals 14 residues. The germline CDR1 and CDR2 sequences are SNHLY and FYNNEI. V was clipped by 8 bases and J by 4 bases; unmatched bases: 10. The CDR3 DNA sequence: TGTGCCAGCGGAGGAGACAGGGCGGGCTATGGCTACACCTTC. Translating gives CASGGDRAGYGYTF.

DNA of the CDR3: TGTGCCAGCAGCCCCCTGACTAGCCTCAATGAGCAGTTCTTC. Translated: CASSPLTSLNEQFF. The V call is TRBV11-2, the J call TRBJ2-1; 7 positions match TRBD2. J gave up 6 bases and V 5 bases, and 7 bases lay outside the gene matches. Germline CDR1 reads SGHAT; CDR2 reads FQNNGV. This CDR3 has 14 amino acids.

The J gene is TRBJ2-7, the V gene TRBV7-9, with 7 bases matching TRBD2. Germline V gene sequence: CDR1 SEHNR, CDR2 FQNEAQ (reference sequence). Trimming took 2 bases from V and 5 from J; bases not matched to a gene: 3. The CDR3 is made up of 13 amino acids. In DNA, the CDR3 is TGTGCCAGCAGCTTAACCCGGGAGGACGAGCAGTACTTC. Translated, it gives CASSLTREDEQYF. The full variable domain, with the rest looked up from reference TRBV7-9 and TRBJ2-7, is DTGVSQNPRHKITKRGQNVTFRCDPISEHNRLYWYRQTLGQGPEFLTYFQNEAQLEKSRLLSDRFSAERPKGSFSTLEIQRTEQGDSAMYLCASSLTREDEQYFGPGTRLTVT.

The V gene is TRBV29-1, the J gene TRBJ1-1; D is perhaps TRBD1 (5 bases). The V end was cut by 4 bases, the J end by 5 bases, with 11 bases between. The CDR3 consists of 12 residues. CDR1 and CDR2 from the germline V gene are SQVTM and ANQGSEA. The CDR3 DNA follows: TGCAGCGTTGCTGAGGGGAGGACTGAAGCTTTCTTT. It encodes CSVAEGRTEAFF.

V and J are TRBV2 and TRBJ2-1, with 10 bases identical to TRBD2. Germline V gives CDR1 SNHLY, CDR2 FYNNEI. V gave up 6 bases and J gave up 9 bases; unmatched junction bases: 14. This CDR3 is built from 16 residues. The DNA for the CDR3 is TGTGCCAGCAGGGAGCGAGCGGGAGGGAGTTTTGGTGAGCAGTTCTTC. Translation: CASRERAGGSFGEQFF.

The CDR3 nucleotides are TGCAGCGTGCGGGGGGACAGGGACTACGAGCAGTACTTC. Its translation: CSVRGDRDYEQYF. The chain couples TRBV29-1 to TRBJ2-7, with D perhaps matching TRBD1 (9 bases). The CDR3 runs to 13 residues. The V end was cut by 6 bases, the J end by 3 bases, with 15 bases between. Germline V gene data show CDR1 as SQVTM and CDR2 as ANQGSEA.

This rearrangement joins TRBV6-4 to TRBJ1-1, with 12 bases matching TRBD1. From germline, CDR1 is MRHNA and CDR2 SNTAGT. The CDR3 has 14 residues. Trimming at V came to 2 bases and at J to 8 bases, leaving 3 bases not matched to a gene. The CDR3 DNA sequence: TGTGCCAGCAGTGACGGGACAGGGGGCGGCGAAGCTTTCTTT. The encoded protein is CASSDGTGGGEAFF.

The V and J genes are TRBV7-9 and TRBJ1-1, with D hard to call. Deletions cut 6 bases from V and 1 base from J, with 6 bases between. CDR1 and CDR2 (germline): SEHNR, FQNEAQ (reference sequence). The CDR3 runs 12 residues. The DNA for the CDR3 is TGTGCCAGCAGTACTTGGAACACTGAAGCTTTCTTT. Protein: CASSTWNTEAFF.

The genes are TRBV18 and TRBJ1-5; a possible D gene is TRBD1 (5 bases). The CDR3 consists of 14 residues. From germline, CDR1 is KGHSH and CDR2 LQKENI. Trimming left V 4 bases short and J 7 bases short, with 14 bases between. The CDR3 coding sequence is TGTGCCAGCTCACTGGAGACGGGGGAACAGCCCCAGCATTTT. Translating gives CASSLETGEQPQHF.

V usage is TRBV6-1 and J usage is TRBJ1-2; 8 nucleotides agree with TRBD1. This CDR3 comprises 15 residues. Germline V gene lookup returns CDR1 MNHNS and CDR2 SASEGT. Germline trimming cut 2 bases from V and 8 bases from J; bases unmatched to any gene: 10. This CDR3 is CASSEYLGQVGGYTF. CDR3 coding DNA: TGTGCCAGCAGTGAATATTTGGGACAGGTGGGCGGCTACACCTTC.

The rearrangement links TRBV2 to TRBJ2-3; D is perhaps TRBD1 (6 bases). The CDR3 has 14 amino acids. Germline CDR1 SNHLY, CDR2 FYNNEI. Trimming stripped 8 bases from V and 3 bases from J, with 15 bases between. The CDR3 loop reads CASELGQQTDTQYF. CDR3 nucleotides: TGTGCCAGCGAACTAGGACAGCAGACAGATACGCAGTATTTT. Based on the CDR3 plus reference TRBV2 and TRBJ2-3, the full variable domain is EPEVTQTPSHQVTQMGQEVILRCVPISNHLYFYWYRQILGQKVEFLVSFYNNEISEKSEIFDDQFSVERPDGSNFTLKIRSTKLEDSAMYFCASELGQQTDTQYFGPGTRLTVL.

The chain links TRBV15 to TRBJ1-1; D gene ambiguous. This CDR3 comprises 14 residues. Germline V gene lookup returns CDR1 LNHNV and CDR2 YYDKDF (reference sequence). V was shortened by 7 bases and J by 6 bases, with 18 bases between the two germline ends. The DNA of the CDR3 is TGTGCCACCAAAAAAGTTGGACTCGACCCTGAAGCTTTCTTT. Protein sequence: CATKKVGLDPEAFF.

The genes are TRBV7-9 and TRBJ2-1, with 7 positions matching TRBD1. Trimming removed 1 base from V and 8 bases from J; junction bases left unmatched: 14. CDR3 size: 17 residues. Germline CDR1 is SEHNR and CDR2 is FQNEAQ (reference sequence). Written as DNA, the CDR3 is TGTGCCAGCAGCTTAGTCCCCGGACAGGCAGGATCGGATGAGCAGTTCTTC. This encodes CASSLVPGQAGSDEQFF.

This chain connects TRBV6-1 to TRBJ2-7; the D gene is possibly TRBD2 (5 bases). This CDR3 region has 12 residues. CDR1 is MNHNS, CDR2 SASEGT, per germline. V lost 7 bases, J lost 2 bases, and 9 bases lay in between. CDR3 residues: CASKGLPYEQYF. Here the CDR3 DNA reads TGTGCCAGCAAAGGACTTCCCTACGAGCAGTACTTC.

Written as DNA, the CDR3 is TGTGCCAGCAGTCATGCCGGGACAATCCTCCCCGGGGAGCTGTTTTTT. Translated, it gives CASSHAGTILPGELFF. This rearrangement joins TRBV2 to TRBJ2-2; possible D gene TRBD1, 6 bases. V was clipped by 5 bases and J by 6 bases, with 19 bases between them. Germline V gene sequence: CDR1 SNHLY, CDR2 FYNNEI. This CDR3 is built from 16 residues.

J is TRBJ1-5 and V is TRBV7-2; 7 bases are shared with TRBD1. V shed 1 base, J shed 0 bases, and the junction held 3 bases outside the gene matches. Germline lookup yields CDR1 SGHTA and CDR2 FQGNSA. This CDR3 contains 16 residues. CDR3 residues: CASSLGGTVSNQPQHF. CDR3 coding DNA: TGTGCCAGCAGCTTAGGTGGGACAGTTAGCAATCAGCCCCAGCATTTT.

The rearrangement joins TRBV4-1 to TRBJ2-1; 10 positions match TRBD2. The CDR3 is 15 residues long. Germline CDR1 and CDR2: MGHRA and YSYEKL. V dropped 4 bases and J dropped 7; count of bases not matched to a gene: 7. CDR3 bases: TGCGCCAGCAGCCGACCTAGCGGGAGCTCGAATGAGCAGTTCTTC. It codes for CASSRPSGSSNEQFF.

This clone was seen a handful of times. V gene TRBV5-1 combines with J gene TRBJ2-5; a weak D match, TRBD2 (6 bases). CDR3 length equals 15 residues. V lost 0 bases, J lost 1 base, and 10 bases lay in between. In germline, CDR1 is SGHRS, CDR2 YFSETQ. DNA for the CDR3: TGCGCCAGCAGCTTGGCCCCGACTAGCCAAGAGACCCAGTACTTC. Encoded protein: CASSLAPTSQETQYF.

As concerns this clone: A junction boundary mismatches the germline segment, possibly from a read error. The chain has TRBV7-9 and TRBJ2-5; 14 bases are a match to TRBD2. CDR1 is SEHNR and CDR2 is FQNEAQ in the germline V gene (reference sequence). This CDR3 contains 15 residues. The CDR3 reads CASSSDLRTSGRPNF. The CDR3 nucleotides read TGTGCCAGCAGCTCCGACTTACGGACTAGCGGGAGGCCGAACTTC.

As regards this clone: This likely comes from a read error, as the CDR3 has no conserved phenylalanine or tryptophan at its end. The V call is TRBV5-1, the J call TRBJ1-4; D not resolved. The CDR3 consists of 16 residues. CDR1 and CDR2 from the germline V gene are SGHRS and YFSETQ. With 4 bases removed from V and 0 bases from J, the gap between germline ends came to 13 bases. CDR3 sequence: CASSPARLATNEKLFV. In nucleotides, the CDR3 is TGCGCCAGCAGCCCAGCACGGTTAGCAACTAATGAAAAACTGTTTGTT.

The sample holds many counts of this clone. J is TRBJ1-4 and V is TRBV5-1, with D perhaps TRBD1 (6 bases). The V end was cut by 4 bases, the J end by 6 bases, with 16 bases between. The germline CDR1 and CDR2 sequences are SGHRS and YFSETQ. This CDR3 is built from 15 residues. CDR3: CASSPGGGWDEKLFF. CDR3 coding DNA: TGCGCCAGCAGCCCCGGGGGGGGCTGGGATGAAAAACTGTTTTTT.

The chain employs TRBV9 and TRBJ2-1, with TRBD1 matching 10 bases. V was clipped by 7 bases and J by 6 bases; unmatched bases: 7. The CDR3 sequence is 14 residues long. Germline V gives CDR1 SGDLS, CDR2 YYNGEE. CDR3 in amino acids: CASAAGTGANEQFF. CDR3 in DNA: TGTGCCAGCGCCGCCGGGACAGGGGCCAATGAGCAGTTCTTC.